This T cell receptor (beta chain) was identified during a study of blood T cell repertoires in COVID-19. Study as a whole: Spain, Italy and the United States supplied samples that represented acute and convalescent COVID-19.

Profiled with immunoSEQ multiplex PCR; TCRdb holds only in-frame clones, not every one. The sample yields 250,000 or so clones, approximately 85% seen once. The CDR3 consists of 14 residues. The germline V and J ends were trimmed by 4 bases and 6 bases, with 17 bases remaining between them. CDR1 and CDR2 (germline): SGHRS, YFSETQ. This clonotype was sampled from a woman aged 50 to 60 who had recovered from COVID-19. Sequenced sample: PBMCs or T cells enriched from blood (not recorded which). The chain joins TRBV5-1 to TRBJ2-7; possible D gene TRBD2, 6 bases. CDR3: CASSGGTQGSEQYF. CDR3 DNA sequence: TGCGCCAGCAGCGGCGGGACCCAGGGATCCGAGCAGTACTTC. Full variable domain (remainder filled in from reference TRBV5-1 and TRBJ2-7): KAGVTQTPRYLIKTRGQQVTLSCSPISGHRSVSWYQQTPGQGLQFLFEYFSETQRNKGNFPGRFSGRQFSNSRSEMNVSTLELGDSALYLCASSGGTQGSEQYFGPGTRLTVT.